These T cell receptor beta chains were read from a single sample in a study of CD8+ T cells in alopecia areata. The protocol was immunoSEQ multiplex PCR, while the TCRdb copy is restricted to in-frame clones and leaves out a portion. The repertoire consists of some 95,000 clones, with about 40% occurring once and the leading ten covering 0.6% to 0.85%. The specimen was CD4+ T cells sorted from blood. These receptors originate from a human donor with alopecia areata. Each CDR3 is given with its conserved first and last residue. The order of the fields is V gene, J gene, D gene, clone size, CDR3 protein, CDR3 DNA. The D gene is left open where the match is weak. Expanded clones are given a class, and other clones once, few, many or no size at all.

>TRBV29-1|TRBJ2-2|-|-
CSVGGNTGELFF
TGCAGCGTTGGTGGCAACACCGGGGAGCTGTTTTTT
>TRBV2|TRBJ2-5|-|few
CASSDTLGGRETQYF
TGTGCCAGCAGTGATACCTTAGGAGGGCGAGAGACCCAGTACTTC
>TRBV29-1|TRBJ2-7|-|few
CSVEGPGFTSANTYEQYF
TGCAGCGTTGAGGGGCCAGGGTTCACTTCAGCGAACACCTACGAGCAGTACTTC
>TRBV5-1|TRBJ2-7|-|-
CASSLDGDEQYF
TGCGCCAGCAGCTTGGACGGAGACGAGCAGTACTTC
>TRBV20-1|TRBJ2-7|-|few
CSAVRGYEQYF
TGCAGTGCCGTTCGCGGGTACGAGCAGTACTTC
>TRBV29-1|TRBJ1-2|-|-
CSVEKSVNYGYTF
TGCAGCGTTGAGAAGTCTGTTAACTATGGCTACACCTTC
>TRBV29-1|TRBJ1-1|-|few
CSVHGANTEAFF
TGCAGCGTCCACGGGGCGAACACTGAAGCTTTCTTT
>TRBV30|TRBJ2-7|-|-
CAWGVKGRGREQYF
TGTGCCTGGGGGGTTAAGGGGAGAGGACGCGAGCAGTACTTC
>TRBV30|TRBJ1-1|-|-
CAWSVFSEAFF
TGTGCCTGGAGTGTGTTCTCTGAAGCTTTCTTT
>TRBV7-6|TRBJ2-3|-|many
CASSSWTDTQYF
TGTGCCAGCAGCTCCTGGACCGATACGCAGTATTTT